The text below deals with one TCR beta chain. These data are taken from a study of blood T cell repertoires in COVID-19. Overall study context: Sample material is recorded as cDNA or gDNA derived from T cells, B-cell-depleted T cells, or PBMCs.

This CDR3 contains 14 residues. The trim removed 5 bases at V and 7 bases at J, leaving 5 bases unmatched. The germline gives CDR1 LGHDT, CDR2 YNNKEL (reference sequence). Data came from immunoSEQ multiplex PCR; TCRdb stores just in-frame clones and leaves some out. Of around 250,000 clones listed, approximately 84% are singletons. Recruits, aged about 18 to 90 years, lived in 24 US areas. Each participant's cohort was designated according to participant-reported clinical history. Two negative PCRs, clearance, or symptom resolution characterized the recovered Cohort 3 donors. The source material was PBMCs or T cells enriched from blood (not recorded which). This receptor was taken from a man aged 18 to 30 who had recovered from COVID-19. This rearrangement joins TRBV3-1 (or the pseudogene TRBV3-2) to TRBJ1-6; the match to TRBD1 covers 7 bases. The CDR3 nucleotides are TGTGCCAGCAGCGAAGGACAGGAAAATTCACCCCTCCACTTT. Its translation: CASSEGQENSPLHF.